The TCR beta chain under discussion was sequenced for a study of shared clonotypes between healthy human individuals. Study-level results: A generally larger estimated richness was seen in naive subsets than in memory subsets. In contrast to clonotypes shared by all four donors, non-shared clonotypes had lower generation probabilities. A small donor pool kept down the genetic and exposure-history diversity that was represented.

Sorted-subset replicate PCR reactions were performed with around 200 ng DNA, corresponding to roughly 27,000 T cell genomes. The protocol was immunoSEQ multiplex PCR, while the TCRdb copy is restricted to in-frame clones and leaves out a portion. The sample holds some 2,100,000 clones, 85% to 95% seen once. CD45RO-negative, CCR7-selected cells formed the naive CD8 fraction, which excluded terminally differentiated effector memory CD45RA+ cells. A note on this clone: What it recognizes is unknown. The same CDR3 is also encoded by other DNA sequences in this sample.

Germline V CDR1 and CDR2: SGHTA, FQGTGA. V lost 3 bases, J lost 1 base, and 2 bases stayed unmatched. The CDR3 is 16 residues long. Sequenced input: naive CD8+ T cells from PBMCs. The TCR originated in a man between 18 and 29 years old in good health. Some clones in this sample may be carry-over from other donors' samples. The chain joins TRBV7-3 to TRBJ2-3, with 12 bases matching TRBD2. The CDR3 sequence is CASSLRTSGGTDTQYF. CDR3 sequence (DNA): TGTGCCAGCAGCTTGCGGACTAGCGGGGGCACAGATACGCAGTATTTT.